These T cell receptor beta chains were read from a single sample in a study of metastatic and nonmetastatic thyroid tumors. TCRdb re-called the PCR reads with MiXCR. The data show about 36,000 clones, with more than 20% seen just once and about 16% held by the top ten. Sample: blood. The receptors shown here come from a female donor with papillary thyroid cancer or a benign thyroid nodule (not recorded which). Some clones in this sample may be carry-over from other donors' samples. CDR3s include the opening cysteine and the closing phenylalanine or tryptophan. Not all rows give a size; the values are once, few, many and, for expanded clones, a class.

size | V | CDR3
- | TRBV6-5 | CASSYSQGAGAYEQYF
many | TRBV7-9 | CASSLRGNTEAFF
- | TRBV28 | CASSWCGSYNEQFF
- | TRBV6-1 | CASRSYNEQFF
few | TRBV6-1 | CASTFGRNYGYTF
- | TRBV6-2/TRBV6-3 | CASSYLGISPALSDPNYEQYF
few | TRBV12-3/TRBV12-4 | CASSPDRGRGEQYF
few | TRBV6-1 | CASSHPGSGELFF
many | TRBV20-1 | CSASGTGAFNTEAFF
- | TRBV12-3/TRBV12-4 | CASSYRGSPLHF
many | TRBV28 | CASSFAAGVGNEKLFF
- | TRBV20-1 | CSAYRWLDCYTF
many | TRBV10-1 | CASGTDHTQYF
few | TRBV19 | CASSIARGESYEQYF
many | TRBV7-8 | CASSLVPSVAYEQYF
few | TRBV24-1 | CATSDLQGAIHEQYF
few | TRBV20-1 | CSARDEGREQYF
many | TRBV28 | CATVGGAGDTQYF
many | TRBV11-2 | CASSLGVGVPGELFF
- | TRBV6-1 | CTSSVWTGSSGYTF
few | TRBV6-4 | CASSDGAGQYNEQFF
few | TRBV6-1 | CASSEAFGSTGANVLTF
- | TRBV6-1 | CASSHIPGEVYTF
many | TRBV20-1 | CSARATGEAFF
many | TRBV7-3 | CASSLNGGPSYEQYF
few | TRBV12-5 | CASGLVISRNGANVLTF
- | TRBV6-1 | CASGGSDQPQHF
- | TRBV5-1 | CASRYYTGCNEQYF
few | TRBV6-2/TRBV6-3 | CASSPYRDYSGELFF
few | TRBV6-2/TRBV6-3 | CASLRGSGYEQYF
- | TRBV19 | CASSKTGTGDEKLFF
many | TRBV27 | CASSSGAGPSSYNEQFF
many | TRBV20-1 | CSAPSVVGETQYF
few | TRBV19 | CASRPDRGKYNEQFF
few | TRBV28 | CASSLPGTGTREQYF
many | TRBV28 | CASSSEKGYDTDTQYF
once | TRBV4-1 | CASSQDQDGLSGANVLTF
- | TRBV4-2 | CASSQEVGVETQYF
few | TRBV6-1 | CASSLGNSSTDTQYF
many | TRBV24-1 | CATSDSPDRGNGYTF
many | TRBV7-2 | CASSLVGAGNTIYF
- | TRBV19 | CASSGRLAGVTNEQFF
many | TRBV5-1 | CASSLAGSGSADTQYF
- | TRBV20-1 | CSAGVRTSGTDTQYF
many | TRBV30 | CAWDRSRLAGGHNEQFF
many | TRBV4-1 | CASSQEGIGLAGGNEQFF
- | TRBV30 | CALSPSPQETQYF
few | TRBV11-2 | CASSHRQGCDTGELFF
- | TRBV20-1 | CSAPAADRGTTSGSETQYF
few | TRBV6-1 | CASSSYGLADDNEQFF
many | TRBV7-3 | CASSLGGATGELFF
many | TRBV12-3/TRBV12-4 | CASSSRGGGNTEAFF
many | TRBV5-5 | CASSSSGLAGGAYNEQFF
- | TRBV11-2 | CASSSSGQSNQPHHF
- | TRBV7-2 | CASSLAKGNAVELFF